This TCR beta chain was obtained from a study of technical replicates of blood from a few donors. CDR3 size: 17 residues. J lost 0 bases, V lost 5 bases, and 5 bases had no gene match. CDR1 and CDR2 (germline): ENHRY, SYGVKD. Libraries were prepared by immunoSEQ multiplex PCR; TCRdb keeps only in-frame clonotypes and omits some of them. Of tens of thousands of clones in the sample, more than 90% were seen once. The chain joins TRBV10-3 to TRBJ2-6; 9 nucleotides line up with TRBD2. Sequencing was carried out using T cells isolated from PBMCs. The source is a human donor in good health. Some clones in this sample may be carry-over from other donors' samples. The DNA of the CDR3 is TGTGCCATCAGTACTAGCGGGTTTCTCTCTGGGGCCAACGTCCTGACTTTC. It codes for CAISTSGFLSGANVLTF.